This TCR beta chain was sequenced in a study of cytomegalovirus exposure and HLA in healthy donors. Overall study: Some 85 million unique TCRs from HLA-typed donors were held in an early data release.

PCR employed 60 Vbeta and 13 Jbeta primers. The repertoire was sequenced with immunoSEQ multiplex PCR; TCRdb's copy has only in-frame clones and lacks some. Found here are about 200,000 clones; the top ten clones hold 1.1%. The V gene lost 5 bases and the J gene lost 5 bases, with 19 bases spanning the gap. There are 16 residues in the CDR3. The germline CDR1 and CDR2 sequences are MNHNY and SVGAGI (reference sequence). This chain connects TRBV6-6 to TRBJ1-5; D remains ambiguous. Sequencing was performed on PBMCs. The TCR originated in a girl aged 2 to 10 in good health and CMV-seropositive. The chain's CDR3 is CASSHIRGSGDQPQHF. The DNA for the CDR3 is TGTGCCAGCAGTCACATTCGAGGGAGCGGAGATCAGCCCCAGCATTTT.